This T cell receptor beta chain was identified during a study of blood T cells in healthy people across ages. Primed by a sample-barcoded 5' primer and a J-beta primer mix, a second PCR proceeded for 7 to 11 cycles. TCRdb re-derived calls from the 5' RACE reads in MiXCR, one entry per CDR3 protein. The repertoire holds roughly 1.5 million distinct CDR3 sequences, with roughly two fifths as singletons. The CDR3 has 14 residues. The germline gives CDR1 SGHAT, CDR2 FQNNGV. V dropped 5 bases and J dropped 2 bases, with 9 bases sitting between them. This TCR was sampled from a woman between 18 and 29 years old in good health. Sequenced input: blood. The chain links TRBV11-2 to TRBJ2-2; perhaps TRBD2 as D (6 bases). This chain's CDR3 is CASSGGSNTGELFF. The CDR3 region has the DNA TGTGCCAGCAGCGGGGGGTCCAACACCGGGGAGCTGTTTTTT.